The source of this TCR beta chain is a study of control samples from healthy donors and cancer patients. Some clones are missing from TCRdb's copy, which holds only in-frame ones; the method was immunoSEQ multiplex PCR. The table shows about 95,000 clones, with around four fifths occurring only once. Sample: blood. This TCR was recovered from a man aged 30 to 39 in good health.

Here the CDR3 reads CASSDLGAKNIQYF. The CDR3 DNA follows: TGTGCCAGCAGTGATTTGGGAGCCAAAAACATTCAGTACTTC. This chain joins TRBV6-1 and TRBJ2-4; the D is unclear. Trimming removed 3 bases from V and 0 bases from J, with 6 bases in between. Germline assignment: CDR1 MNHNS and CDR2 SASEGT. This CDR3 is built from 14 residues.